A selection of T cell receptor beta chains follows, all from one sample in a study of shared clonotypes between healthy human individuals. Assay: immunoSEQ multiplex PCR; the TCRdb copy retains only in-frame clones and omits some. The data hold 550,000 to 850,000 clones, with over 65% observed a single time. Sequencing was done on a sample of memory CD4+ T cells sorted from blood. The receptors were gathered from a woman aged 25-40 years in good health. The conserved cysteine and the conserved F or W are not part of the CDR3 here. Clone size appears in some rows only: once, few, many, or a class for an expanded clone.

TRBJ2-7 TRBV27 NA ASRGAGFGYEQY
TRBJ2-2 TRBV14 NA ASSPLGTSAKGELF
TRBJ2-5 TRBV5-4 NA ASSLSEGETQY
TRBJ2-3 TRBV5-1 few ASSLLRQGDTDTQY
TRBJ2-5 TRBV6-1 once ASSGISETQY
TRBJ1-2 TRBV5-6 NA ASSLYLGRPYGYT
TRBJ2-3 TRBV7-8 few ASSLLETDPAQY
TRBJ1-1 TRBV18 NA ASSHARGRNTEAF
TRBJ1-4 TRBV5-5 NA ASSWGRTNEKLF
TRBJ2-3 TRBV11-3 NA ASSFSGRRNTQY
TRBJ2-5 TRBV10-2 NA ASLKPQVGETQY
TRBJ2-7 TRBV29-1 NA SVVGGGGLFDEQY
TRBJ2-2 TRBV5-1 once ASSLGLAGGNTGELF
TRBJ2-5 TRBV5-1 NA ASSLDGSGRQETQY